This T cell receptor beta chain was identified in a study of identical twins. Study results and caveats: High-abundance cord blood beta clonotypes had fewer insertions; memory repertoires showed none.

CDR1 is SNHLY, CDR2 FYNNEI, per germline. Trimming took off 0 bases at V and 8 bases at J, with 12 bases between the two ends. The CDR3 runs to 14 residues. Comments on this clonotype: Its specificity is unknown.

TCRdb re-called the 5' RACE reads through MiXCR, storing one row per CDR3 protein. The sample lists 450,000 or so distinct CDR3 sequences, approximately 17% occurring once. The chain uses TRBV2 and TRBJ2-3; no clear D. The TCR was taken from a man aged 45-65 years in good health. Sequenced material: naive T cells sorted from blood. The CDR3 nucleotides read TGTGCCAGCAGTGAAGCCCCGTGGATGGTTACGCAGTATTTT. Encoded protein: CASSEAPWMVTQYF.